The 26 T cell receptor beta chains listed next were all sequenced from one sample in a study of regulatory T cells in long-lasting Graves disease. As to time point: newly diagnosed GD, antithyroid drugs for less than 3 months. Researchers made the TCR library from RNA that was extracted from PBMCs. To make TCR beta libraries, researchers used iRepertoire HTBI primers and Arm-PCR of CDR3 regions. TCRdb used MiXCR to reprocess the multiplex PCR reads, holding one entry per CDR3 protein. The data show about 540,000 distinct CDR3 sequences, 13% seen once. The same sample was also used in a study of T cells in Graves' hyperthyroidism and ophthalmopathy.

The input for sequencing was peripheral blood mononuclear cells (PBMCs), taken at new diagnosis, from a patient treated with antithyroid drugs. The receptors here all came from a man aged 25 to 40 with Graves disease.

This clonotype was observed at least ten times. The chain combines TRBV7-9 with TRBJ2-7; D unclear. This CDR3 contains 14 residues. CDR1 is SEHNR, CDR2 FQNEAQ, per germline (reference sequence). V was trimmed by 5 bases and J by 3 bases, leaving 14 bases between them. The CDR3 region has the DNA TGTGCCAGCAGCACACCCCAAGCCCACTACGAGCAGTACTTC. Translating gives CASSTPQAHYEQYF.

Many counts were recorded for this clonotype. An end of the junction differs from the germline gene, which may be a read error. The chain is built from TRBV7-7 and TRBJ2-1; 9 bases map to TRBD2. The CDR3 is 16 residues long. Germline CDR1 SSHAT, CDR2 FNYEAQ (reference sequence). The CDR3 nucleotides read TGTGCTAGCAGCCCGGGGGGTCTAGCGGGGAAGAATGAGCAGTTCTTC. Its protein is CASSPGGLAGKNEQFF.

The chain has TRBV27 and TRBJ1-6; tentatively, D is TRBD1 (6 bases). CDR3 length: 17 amino acids. With 7 bases removed from V and 0 bases from J, the gap between germline ends came to 16 bases. The germline V gene has CDR1 MNHEY and CDR2 SMNVEV (reference sequence). In nucleotides, the CDR3 is TGTGCCAGCAAGGTGACAGGCTACGCCTCCTATAATTCACCCCTCCACTTT. Translating it yields CASKVTGYASYNSPLHF.

Many counts were recorded for this clonotype. The V and J genes are TRBV29-1 and TRBJ2-5, with 7 bases that match TRBD1. Unmatched junction bases numbered 5, after V lost 7 bases and J lost 3 bases. The CDR3 consists of 12 residues. Germline CDR1 and CDR2: SQVTM and ANQGSEA. For the CDR3, the DNA is TGCAGCGCCTGGGACAGTGAAGAGACCCAGTACTTC. Its protein is CSAWDSEETQYF.

This clonotype has just a few counts. One end of the junction varies from germline; a read error may be responsible. This chain connects TRBV27 to TRBJ2-4; TRBD1 matches 7 bases. The CDR3 has 15 residues. CDR1 is MNHEY, CDR2 SMNVEV, per germline (reference sequence). DNA of the CDR3: TGTGCCAGCAGTTCACAGGGGCTCTTAGGGGACATTCAATACTTC. Its translation: CASSSQGLLGDIQYF.

A few counts support this clonotype. The chain couples TRBV7-9 to TRBJ2-5; tentative D call: TRBD1 (5 bases). Looked up from germline, CDR1 is SEHNR and CDR2 is FQNEAQ (reference sequence). The ends were cut back, 0 bases at V and 5 bases at J, with 13 bases in the middle. This CDR3 has 15 amino acids. Here the CDR3 DNA reads TGTGCCAGCAGCTTAGCGCCCCAGGGCTGGGAGACCCAGTACTTC. It translates to CASSLAPQGWETQYF.

The J gene is TRBJ2-7, the V gene TRBV7-2; no definite D call. V was cut by 8 bases and J by 5 bases, with 22 bases left in between. Germline CDR1 is SGHTA and CDR2 is FQGNSA. The CDR3 spans 15 residues. Here the CDR3 reads CASAIPGRVVHEQYF. CDR3 coding DNA: TGTGCCAGCGCGATCCCGGGTCGGGTGGTCCACGAGCAGTACTTC.

Many counts were recorded for this clonotype. The chain combines TRBV27 with TRBJ2-5; D unresolved. CDR3 length equals 14 residues. V lost 2 bases and J 0 bases, leaving 7 bases between the germline ends. Germline V lookup: CDR1 MNHEY, CDR2 SMNVEV (reference sequence). The CDR3 here is CASSLGGNQETQYF. The CDR3 DNA sequence: TGTGCCAGCAGTTTAGGTGGGAACCAAGAGACCCAGTACTTC.

Turning to this clonotype: At one boundary the junction diverges from the germline segment, which might be a read error. The V call is TRBV5-1, the J call TRBJ1-3; perhaps TRBD1 as D (5 bases). Germline CDR1 is SGHRS and CDR2 is YFSETQ. The CDR3 contains 14 residues. The CDR3 is CASRQDFSGNIIYF. Written as DNA, the CDR3 is TGCGCCAGCAGACAGGATTTCTCTGGAAACATCATATATTTT.

This clonotype was recorded at least ten times. V usage is TRBV3-1 and J usage is TRBJ1-3; 8 bases match TRBD1. Germline V CDR1 and CDR2: LGHDT, YNNKEL (reference sequence). The J segment lost 4 bases and the V segment lost 6 bases, leaving 5 bases of the junction unmatched. The length of the CDR3 is 14 residues. CDR3 DNA sequence: TGTGCCAGCAGTCGGACAGGGCAGGGAAACACCATATATTTT. This sequence encodes CASSRTGQGNTIYF.

This clonotype was picked up many times. This sequence joins TRBV29-1 and TRBJ2-5; D could derive from TRBD1 or TRBD2 (6 bases each). Trimming stripped 4 bases from V and 5 bases from J, with 14 bases between. The CDR3 covers 13 residues. Germline values: CDR1 SQVTM, CDR2 ANQGSEA. The CDR3 DNA follows: TGCAGCGTTGCAGGGGAGGTTCGGGAGACCCAGTACTTC. Amino acids: CSVAGEVRETQYF.

This clonotype was counted many times. The gene calls are TRBV12-3 or TRBV12-4 and TRBJ2-5, with a tentative D call TRBD2 (5 bases). The CDR3 runs to 12 residues. Deletions cut 5 bases from V and 8 bases from J, with 12 bases between. Here the CDR3 reads CASSRTELTQYF. In DNA form, the CDR3 reads TGTGCCAGCAGTCGGACTGAACTTACCCAGTACTTC.

The rearrangement uses TRBV4-1 and TRBJ2-3, with 9 bases fitting TRBD2. The length of the CDR3 is 18 residues. V was clipped by 4 bases and J by 2 bases; unmatched bases: 13. CDR1 and CDR2 (germline): MGHRA, YSYEKL. CDR3 region: CASSPSGRPPQYTDTQYF. CDR3 DNA sequence: TGCGCCAGCAGCCCCAGCGGGAGGCCTCCCCAATACACAGATACGCAGTATTTT.

Many counts were recorded for this clonotype. This chain joins TRBV5-1 and TRBJ2-7; 7 nucleotides match TRBD2. In germline, CDR1 is SGHRS, CDR2 YFSETQ. The V and J ends lost 0 bases and 2 bases, in that order; junction bases with no gene match: 5. The CDR3 runs to 15 residues. The CDR3 nucleotides are TGCGCCAGCAGCTTGGCCGGGGGGTCCACCTACGAGCAGTACTTC. Amino acids: CASSLAGGSTYEQYF.

This clonotype has at least ten counts. CDR3: CASSLGTIEGNTIYF. CDR3 sequence (DNA): TGTGCCAGCAGTTTGGGGACCATCGAGGGAAACACCATATATTTT. The genes are TRBV6-5 and TRBJ1-3, with D tentatively TRBD1 (5 bases). The CDR3 has 15 residues. V lost 4 bases and J 4 bases, leaving 14 bases between the germline ends. Germline V CDR1 and CDR2: MNHEY, SVGAGI.

Remarks on this clonotype: This clone may be a read error of a much larger clone one base away. The conserved phenylalanine or tryptophan normally closing the CDR3 is absent here, so this likely arose from a read error. The V and J genes are TRBV20-1 and TRBJ1-2; D may be TRBD1 (5 bases). Deletions cut 3 bases from V and 6 bases from J, with 11 bases between. This CDR3 contains 12 residues. In germline, CDR1 is DFQATT, CDR2 SNEGSKA (reference sequence). CDR3 sequence reads: CSARGDEDGYTL. CDR3 nucleotide sequence: TGCAGTGCTAGGGGGGATGAGGATGGCTACACCCTC.

This clonotype was observed at least ten times. V and J are TRBV27 and TRBJ2-7; no reliable D call. Trimming cost V 6 bases and J 5 bases, with 17 bases left between them. Germline V gene sequence: CDR1 MNHEY, CDR2 SMNVEV (reference sequence). The CDR3 covers 14 residues. CDR3: CASRGSARGHEQYF. CDR3 DNA sequence: TGTGCCAGCAGAGGCAGCGCGAGAGGTCACGAGCAGTACTTC.

This clonotype was detected many times. The J gene is TRBJ1-4, the V gene TRBV6-5, with a weak D call TRBD1 (5 bases). The CDR3 is 15 amino acids. The V gene lost 3 bases and the J gene lost 10 bases, with 18 bases spanning the gap. CDR1 is MNHEY, CDR2 SVGAGI, per germline. This CDR3 reads CASSYVQLREGKLFF. The CDR3 coding sequence is TGTGCCAGCAGTTATGTTCAACTCAGGGAGGGAAAACTGTTTTTT.

For this clonotype: Being one base from a much bigger clone, this may be a read error. The chain is built from TRBV2 and TRBJ2-3, with unresolved D. The CDR3 totals 13 residues. The germline V gene encodes CDR1 SNHLY and CDR2 FYNNEI. V lost 2 bases and J 4 bases, leaving 7 bases between the germline ends. The CDR3 bases are TGTGCCAGCAGTGAATCGACACCAGATACGCAGTATTTT. It encodes CASSESTPDTQYF.

At least ten counts were recorded for this clonotype. The CDR3 region is CASKYRTATNEKLFF. CDR3 DNA sequence: TGTGCCAGCAAGTACAGGACTGCAACTAATGAAAAACTGTTTTTT. V and J are TRBV2 and TRBJ1-4, with D possibly TRBD1 on 5 matching bases. The CDR3 sequence is 15 residues long. Germline V CDR1 and CDR2: SNHLY, FYNNEI. Trimming pared 7 bases from V and 0 bases from J, leaving 12 bases between.

The table lists this clonotype with many counts. This chain connects TRBV5-6 to TRBJ2-5; 10 nucleotides line up with TRBD1. V lost 4 bases to trimming and J lost 9 bases; unmatched junction nucleotides: 9. This CDR3 has 14 amino acids. The V gene's germline CDR1 is SGHDT and CDR2 YYEEEE. CDR3 sequence reads: CASSISGTGEAQYF. The CDR3, as DNA: TGTGCCAGCAGCATATCCGGGACAGGGGAGGCCCAGTACTTC.

This clonotype was observed a few times. CDR3 coding DNA: TGCAGTGCTAGAGATCCCCTAGGACTAGCGGGAAGCACAGATACGCAGTATTTT. Translated, it gives CSARDPLGLAGSTDTQYF. This chain links TRBV20-1 with TRBJ2-3, with 12 bases matching TRBD2. J was trimmed by 0 bases and V by 0 bases; bases with no gene match: 7. The CDR3 runs to 18 residues. Germline lookup yields CDR1 DFQATT and CDR2 SNEGSKA (reference sequence).

This clonotype has ten or more counts. The chain recombines TRBV19 with TRBJ2-1; 9 positions agree with TRBD1. Germline lookup yields CDR1 LNHDA and CDR2 SQIVND (reference sequence). This CDR3 spans 16 amino acids. After removal of 3 bases from V and 8 bases from J, the junction contained 11 bases not matched to a gene. This CDR3 is CASSILWDREIDEQFF. For the CDR3, the DNA is TGTGCCAGTAGTATTTTGTGGGACAGGGAAATTGATGAGCAGTTCTTC.

This clonotype was seen a single time. The chain joins TRBV28 to TRBJ1-1; 8 bases fit TRBD1. The germline V gene has CDR1 MDHEN and CDR2 SYDVKM. The CDR3 spans 14 residues. Trimming removed 8 bases from V and 4 bases from J; junction bases left unmatched: 9. Here the CDR3 reads CASAPQGAATEAFF. Here the CDR3 DNA reads TGTGCCAGCGCCCCTCAGGGGGCAGCCACTGAAGCTTTCTTT.

This clonotype was recorded at least ten times. This chain links TRBV6-1 with TRBJ2-5, with 7 nucleotides matching TRBD1. This CDR3 has 15 residues. V was pared by 6 bases and J by 1 base, with 8 bases of the junction left unmatched. Per germline, CDR1 MNHNS and CDR2 SASEGT. The CDR3 reads CASSLGTVFQETQYF. The CDR3 bases are TGTGCCAGCAGCCTCGGGACAGTGTTCCAAGAGACCCAGTACTTC.

This clonotype has only a few counts. The chain couples TRBV9 to TRBJ2-7; 7 bases fit TRBD2. Germline values: CDR1 SGDLS, CDR2 YYNGEE. Trimming removed 2 bases from V and 0 bases from J; junction bases left unmatched: 5. This CDR3 spans 15 amino acids. This CDR3 is CASSVSSGYSYEQYF. The CDR3 coding sequence is TGTGCCAGCAGCGTGAGTAGCGGGTACTCCTACGAGCAGTACTTC.